Sequencing of this T cell receptor beta chain was carried out in a study of T cells in Graves' hyperthyroidism and ophthalmopathy. The hyperthyroidism was newly diagnosed and had lasted under 2 months; the patients were aged 18 to 65. Clinical symptoms, serum thyroxine and TRAb, thyroid ultrasound and orbital computed tomography were used for the diagnoses. As concerns this clonotype: Its antigen is unidentified.

The CDR3 is 16 amino acids. Germline V lookup: CDR1 MNHNS, CDR2 SASEGT. The V end lost 8 bases, the J end lost 3 bases, and 17 bases lay between the germline ends. Amplified regions were TCR beta CDR3 sequences from RNA transcripts. In the first-round RT-PCR of the TCR CDR3, the HTBI primer set was used. TCRdb passed the multiplex PCR reads through MiXCR, listing each CDR3 protein once. Of approximately 530,000 distinct CDR3 sequences listed, over 15% are singletons. Study findings and constraints: Blood also held most thyroid clonotypes expanded beyond 0.001.

The sequence was collected from a woman between 18 and 29 years old with Graves' hyperthyroidism. This sequence joins TRBV6-1 and TRBJ2-6; possibly TRBD2 for D (6 bases). Sequenced material: blood. The DNA for the CDR3 is TGTGCCAGCGAAAGAGGATCGGGGGTTGGGGCCAACGTCCTGACTTTC. Its protein product is CASERGSGVGANVLTF.